The text below deals with one TCR beta chain. The target of this receptor is not known. Base qualities were left out, and no much larger clone turns up one base away. The CDR3 measures 13 amino acids from cysteine to phenylalanine. Solely the CDR3 DNA is kept, with 39 bases framed from the first base. The germline V end is reduced by 6 bases and the J end by 8 bases; junction bases left unmatched: 9. Receptors were amplified or captured by RT-PCR. Sequenced using an Illumina HiSeq 2500. TCRdb reprocessing: public reads trimmed at Q25 with fastp, clones called with MiXCR, in-frame beta chains kept. A single entry per CDR3 protein holds the most common genes and DNA from its merged rows. The sample table holds roughly 780,000 distinct CDR3 sequences, of which less than 20% were seen once. The ten top clones hold under 13% of the sample. The source of the sample is a study of response to subunit inactivated influenza vaccine (dated by TCRdb to 2016 to 2019). Context from the whole study: The study used deep quantitative T cell receptor repertoire profiling to track responses to a trivalent subunit inactivated influenza vaccine. The investigation overall reported the following: It was suggested by the authors that each seasonal influenza vaccination may recruit only a limited number of new T cells.

The specimen comprised PBMCs from blood, sampled 4 to 6 days after vaccination. The clonotype was recovered from a middle-aged man who received an inactivated influenza vaccine. Donor details come from another sample of the same person, matched by shared clones. The rearrangement combines TRBV12-3 or TRBV12-4 with TRBJ1-1, and TRBD1 aligns with 7 junction nucleotides. The CDR3 region reads CASSYGGGGEAFF. DNA sequence: TGTGCCAGCAGCTACGGGGGAGGGGGCGAAGCTTTCTTT.